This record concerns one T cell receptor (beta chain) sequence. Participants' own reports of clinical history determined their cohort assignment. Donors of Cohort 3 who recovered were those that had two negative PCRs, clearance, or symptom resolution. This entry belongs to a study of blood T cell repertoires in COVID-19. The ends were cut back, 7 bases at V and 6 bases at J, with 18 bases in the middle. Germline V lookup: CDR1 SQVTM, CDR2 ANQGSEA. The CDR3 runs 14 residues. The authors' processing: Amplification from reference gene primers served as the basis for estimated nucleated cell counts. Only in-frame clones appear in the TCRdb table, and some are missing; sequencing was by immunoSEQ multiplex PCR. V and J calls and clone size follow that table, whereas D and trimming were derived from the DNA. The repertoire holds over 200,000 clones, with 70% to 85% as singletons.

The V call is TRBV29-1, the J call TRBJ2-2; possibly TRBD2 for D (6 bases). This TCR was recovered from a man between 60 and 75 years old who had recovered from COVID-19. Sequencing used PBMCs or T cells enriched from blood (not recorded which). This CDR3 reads CSASAGLPSGELFF. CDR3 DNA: TGCAGCGCGTCGGCGGGACTCCCATCCGGGGAGCTGTTTTTT.